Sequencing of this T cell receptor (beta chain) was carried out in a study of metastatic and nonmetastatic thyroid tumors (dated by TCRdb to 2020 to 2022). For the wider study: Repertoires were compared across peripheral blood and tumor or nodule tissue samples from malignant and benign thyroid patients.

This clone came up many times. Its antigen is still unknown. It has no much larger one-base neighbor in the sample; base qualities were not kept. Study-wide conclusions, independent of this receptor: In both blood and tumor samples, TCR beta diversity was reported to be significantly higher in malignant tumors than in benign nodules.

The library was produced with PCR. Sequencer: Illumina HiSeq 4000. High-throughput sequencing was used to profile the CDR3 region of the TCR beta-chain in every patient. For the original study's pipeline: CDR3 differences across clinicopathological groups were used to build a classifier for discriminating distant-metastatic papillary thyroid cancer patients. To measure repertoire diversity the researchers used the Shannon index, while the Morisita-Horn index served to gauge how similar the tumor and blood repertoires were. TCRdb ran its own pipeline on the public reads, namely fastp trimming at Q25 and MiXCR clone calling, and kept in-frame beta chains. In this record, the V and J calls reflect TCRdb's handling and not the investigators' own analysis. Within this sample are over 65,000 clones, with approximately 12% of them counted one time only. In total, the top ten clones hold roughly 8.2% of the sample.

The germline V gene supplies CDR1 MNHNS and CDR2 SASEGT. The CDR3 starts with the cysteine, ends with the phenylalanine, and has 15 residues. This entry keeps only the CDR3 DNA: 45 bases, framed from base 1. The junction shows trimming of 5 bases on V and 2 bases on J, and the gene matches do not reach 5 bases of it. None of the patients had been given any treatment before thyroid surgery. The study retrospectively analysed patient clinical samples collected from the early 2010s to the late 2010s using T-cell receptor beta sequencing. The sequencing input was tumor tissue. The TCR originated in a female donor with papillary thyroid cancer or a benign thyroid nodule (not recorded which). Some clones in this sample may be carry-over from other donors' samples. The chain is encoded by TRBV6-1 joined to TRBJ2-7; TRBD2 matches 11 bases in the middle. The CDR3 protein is CASSSGLAGTYEQYF. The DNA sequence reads TGTGCCAGCAGTTCCGGACTAGCGGGTACCTACGAGCAGTACTTC.